This T cell receptor (beta chain) originates from a study of metastatic and nonmetastatic thyroid tumors. Study-wide context: Comparison of repertoires was carried out across blood and tumor or nodule tissue from malignant and benign thyroid patients. Study results and limitations: It was reported that TCR beta diversity was significantly higher in malignant thyroid tumors than benign nodules, in blood and tumor.

This clone is large in the sample. Its target is not known. The entire patient cohort was treatment-naive prior to thyroid surgery. In the original analysis: Clinicopathological groups of papillary thyroid cancer showed CDR3 differences that were used to build a distant-metastasis classifier. TCRdb reassembled clones from the PCR reads with MiXCR. In this record, the V and J calls reflect TCRdb's handling and not the investigators' own analysis. The sample lists approximately 11,000 clones; 27% were seen once. The V end was cut by 5 bases, the J end by 2 bases, with 10 bases between. The germline V gene encodes CDR1 SGHAT and CDR2 FQDESV (reference sequence). The CDR3 loop spans 13 amino acids.

Material for sequencing was adjacent normal tissue. This receptor was obtained from a male donor with papillary thyroid cancer or a benign thyroid nodule (not recorded which). Some clones in this sample may be carry-over from other donors' samples. The chain recombines TRBV11-1 with TRBJ2-7; perhaps TRBD2 as D (5 bases). CDR3 sequence reads: CASSGRVAYEQYF. The CDR3, as DNA: TGTGCCAGCAGCGGGAGAGTGGCCTACGAGCAGTACTTC.